This entry lists 24 T cell receptor beta chains sequenced from one sample in a study of beta chain features in type 1 diabetes. Findings and caveats of the study: Shortening of TCRB CDR3s, moderate but significant, appeared in all four CD4+ subsets of Type 1 diabetes patients.

Antigens for these TCRs are unknown. The authors reverse transcribed all of the isolated RNA, so sequencing captured expressed TCRB transcripts. TCRdb's table, derived via immunoSEQ multiplex PCR, lists solely in-frame clones and lacks some. The table includes approximately 270,000 clones, 13% to 15% detected once. Sequencing was carried out using naive CD4+ T cells from blood. The receptors come from a man aged 25 to 40 with type 1 diabetes.

This clone was seen more than once but under ten times. The chain joins TRBV11-2 to TRBJ2-3; 12 bases align to TRBD2. V shed 1 base and J 4 bases; nucleotides not matched to a gene: 3. The CDR3 is 16 residues long. Looked up from germline, CDR1 is SGHAT and CDR2 is FQNNGV. This chain's CDR3 is CASSLGLAGVADTQYF. The CDR3, as DNA: TGTGCCAGCAGCTTAGGACTAGCGGGAGTGGCAGATACGCAGTATTTT.

The rearrangement links TRBV6-6 to TRBJ2-7, with D perhaps matching TRBD1 (5 bases). CDR3 length: 14 amino acids. Germline values: CDR1 MNHNY, CDR2 SVGAGI (reference sequence). V lost 6 bases and J 3 bases, leaving 15 bases between the germline ends. CDR3 loop: CASRASDKNYEQYF. The CDR3 DNA follows: TGTGCCAGCAGGGCTTCGGACAAGAACTACGAGCAGTACTTC.

This clone was seen more than once but under ten times. The gene calls are TRBV7-8 and TRBJ2-1; 10 bases are shared with TRBD2. V trimming: 4 bases; J trimming: 4 bases; junction bases outside the gene matches: 7. The CDR3 is 16 amino acids. Germline V gene sequence: CDR1 SGHVS, CDR2 FQNEAQ. This CDR3 is CASSSGLAKHYNEQFF. The CDR3 DNA follows: TGTGCCAGCAGCTCGGGACTAGCGAAACATTACAATGAGCAGTTCTTC.

A few counts support this clone. The V and J genes are TRBV19 and TRBJ2-7, with D possibly matching TRBD1 (7 bases). Germline-derived CDR1 and CDR2 are LNHDA and SQIVND (reference sequence). The CDR3 sequence is 14 residues long. Between the trimmed V and J ends, which lost 8 bases and 1 base, there was a span of 15 bases. The CDR3 DNA sequence: TGTGCCAGTCACCAGGGGGGATCTTCCTACGAGCAGTACTTC. It specifies CASHQGGSSYEQYF.

About this clone: Other nucleotide sequences in the sample specify the same CDR3. This chain links TRBV11-2 with TRBJ2-2, with D unresolved. From germline, CDR1 is SGHAT and CDR2 FQNNGV. The CDR3 length is 12 residues. V gave up 5 bases and J gave up 6 bases, with 7 bases separating them. CDR3 DNA: TGTGCCAGCAGCCCGAGGTCCGGGGAGCTGTTTTTT. It is translated as CASSPRSGELFF.

The chain joins TRBV5-6 to TRBJ2-7; maybe TRBD1 (5 bases). This CDR3 region has 12 residues. Trimming cost V 2 bases and J 4 bases, with 7 bases left between them. The V gene's germline CDR1 is SGHDT and CDR2 YYEEEE. The CDR3 protein is CASSFQGYEQYF. Written as DNA, the CDR3 is TGTGCCAGCAGCTTTCAGGGATACGAGCAGTACTTC.

The sample holds a few counts of this clone. This chain connects TRBV7-2 to TRBJ2-1; 10 positions match TRBD2. CDR3 size: 19 residues. In germline, CDR1 is SGHTA, CDR2 FQGNSA. V lost 2 bases, J lost 2 bases, and 12 bases stayed unmatched. CDR3: CASSLISAPGLATYNEQFF. In DNA form, the CDR3 reads TGTGCCAGCAGCTTAATAAGCGCCCCGGGACTAGCGACCTACAATGAGCAGTTCTTC.

The sample holds a few counts of this clone. The chain links TRBV7-9 to TRBJ2-5, with D unclear. The CDR3 totals 14 residues. The ends were cut back, 5 bases at V and 0 bases at J, with 10 bases in the middle. Germline-derived CDR1 and CDR2 are SEHNR and FQNEAQ (reference sequence). The CDR3, as DNA: TGTGCCAGCAGCCAGTACCGGGACCAAGAGACCCAGTACTTC. Translation gives CASSQYRDQETQYF.

The genes are TRBV5-1 and TRBJ2-7, with 10 bases that match TRBD1. V lost 3 bases to trimming and J lost 4 bases; unmatched junction nucleotides: 1. CDR3 length: 13 residues. Germline V gives CDR1 SGHRS, CDR2 YFSETQ. As DNA, the CDR3 is TGCGCCAGCAGCTCGGACAGGGGGTACGAGCAGTACTTC. This codes for CASSSDRGYEQYF.

This clone was counted a few times. The CDR3 here is CASRTSGRSTGELFF. In DNA form, the CDR3 reads TGCGCCAGCCGTACATCGGGTAGATCCACCGGGGAGCTGTTTTTT. The rearrangement joins TRBV5-1 to TRBJ2-2, with unresolved D. CDR3 length: 15 amino acids. The V end was cut by 7 bases, the J end by 4 bases, with 17 bases between. CDR1 is SGHRS and CDR2 is YFSETQ in the germline V gene. Looking up the rest from reference TRBV5-1 and TRBJ2-2 gives the full variable domain: KAGVTQTPRYLIKTRGQQVTLSCSPISGHRSVSWYQQTPGQGLQFLFEYFSETQRNKGNFPGRFSGRQFSNSRSEMNVSTLELGDSALYLCASRTSGRSTGELFFGEGSRLTVL.

This clone was detected only a few times. This chain uses TRBV19 with TRBJ2-6, with TRBD2 as a possible D gene (6 bases). Germline CDR1 and CDR2: LNHDA and SQIVND (reference sequence). V was cut by 4 bases and J by 10 bases, with 26 bases left in between. CDR3 size: 18 residues. The DNA for the CDR3 is TGTGCCAGTAGTAGGGGAGTGGTGGCCCGGCGGGATATAAACGTCCTGACTTTC. It is translated as CASSRGVVARRDINVLTF.

This clone was detected only a few times. For the CDR3, the DNA is TGTGCCAGCAGTCTAGGGGAAGGAAACACCATATATTTT. Translation: CASSLGEGNTIYF. This chain connects TRBV7-9 to TRBJ1-3, with TRBD1 as a possible D gene (5 bases). CDR3 length equals 13 residues. Germline V lookup: CDR1 SEHNR, CDR2 FQNEAQ (reference sequence). V was shortened by 6 bases and J by 4 bases, with 10 bases between the two germline ends.

J is TRBJ2-2 and V is TRBV15; possibly TRBD1 for D (7 bases). Looked up from germline, CDR1 is LNHNV and CDR2 is YYDKDF (reference sequence). Trimming shortened V by 0 bases and J by 3 bases, and 11 bases separated the two germline ends. The CDR3 extends over 16 amino acids. The CDR3 sequence: CATSREPGGYTGELFF. The CDR3 DNA sequence: TGTGCCACCAGCAGAGAGCCAGGGGGGTACACCGGGGAGCTGTTTTTT.

This clone came up a few times. The rearrangement uses TRBV9 and TRBJ1-1, with TRBD1 matching over 7 bases. Germline lookup yields CDR1 SGDLS and CDR2 YYNGEE. Trimming removed 2 bases from V and 0 bases from J; junction bases left unmatched: 10. CDR3 size: 17 residues. CDR3 in amino acids: CASSVGTVRRMNTEAFF. The CDR3 nucleotides are TGTGCCAGCAGCGTCGGGACAGTCAGACGTATGAACACTGAAGCTTTCTTT. Filled out from reference TRBV9 and TRBJ1-1, the complete variable domain reads DSGVTQTPKHLITATGQRVTLRCSPRSGDLSVYWYQQSLDQGLQFLIQYYNGEERAKGNILERFSAQQFPDLHSELNLSSLELGDSALYFCASSVGTVRRMNTEAFFGQGTRLTVV.

The sample holds a few counts of this clone. The chain has TRBV7-9 and TRBJ2-1; 11 bases agree with TRBD2. There are 14 residues in the CDR3. Germline V gene lookup returns CDR1 SEHNR and CDR2 FQNEAQ (reference sequence). Trimming removed 4 bases from V and 9 bases from J; junction bases left unmatched: 5. The CDR3 reads CASSSVAGGGEQFF. CDR3 bases: TGTGCCAGCAGCTCCGTAGCGGGAGGGGGTGAGCAGTTCTTC.

This chain joins TRBV5-6 and TRBJ1-1; TRBD1 agrees at 9 bases. The CDR3 length is 13 residues. Germline V gene data show CDR1 as SGHDT and CDR2 as YYEEEE. The trim removed 4 bases at V and 8 bases at J, leaving 6 bases unmatched. The CDR3 nucleotides are TGTGCCAGCAGCCAAAACGACAGGGGGGAAGCTTTCTTT. Translated, it gives CASSQNDRGEAFF.

This clone showed up just a few times. CDR3: CASSKTSDRSYEQYF. The CDR3 DNA reads TGTGCCAGTAGTAAGACTAGCGACCGTTCCTACGAGCAGTACTTC. The rearrangement uses TRBV19 and TRBJ2-7; 8 bases map to TRBD2. The CDR3 has 15 amino acids. Germline assignment: CDR1 LNHDA and CDR2 SQIVND (reference sequence). J lost 1 base, V lost 4 bases, and 6 bases had no gene match.

This sequence joins TRBV7-3 and TRBJ2-3; TRBD2 aligns across 15 bases. Germline V gene sequence: CDR1 SGHTA, CDR2 FQGTGA. This CDR3 is built from 15 residues. V lost 5 bases, J lost 4 bases, and 1 base stayed unmatched. CDR3 nucleotide sequence: TGTGCCAGCAGCGGGACTAGCGGGAGGTCAGATACGCAGTATTTT. This translates into CASSGTSGRSDTQYF.

This clone was observed a handful of times. The chain combines TRBV6-5 with TRBJ1-2, with 7 positions matching TRBD1. With V trimmed by 7 bases and J by 4 bases, 9 bases remained unmatched. CDR3 size: 14 residues. The V gene's germline CDR1 is MNHEY and CDR2 SVGAGI. CDR3 region: CASTQGGDSYGYTF. The CDR3 region has the DNA TGTGCCAGCACCCAAGGAGGGGACAGCTATGGCTACACCTTC.

The chain joins TRBV2 to TRBJ2-1, with TRBD2 matching 10 bases. The V gene end was trimmed by 1 base and the J gene end by 7 bases; junction bases not matched to a gene: 7. This CDR3 has 16 residues. Germline loops: CDR1 SNHLY, CDR2 FYNNEI. CDR3 sequence (DNA): TGTGCCAGCAGTGAAGTCGGGCTAGCGGGAGCAAATGAGCAGTTCTTC. This gives the protein CASSEVGLAGANEQFF.

The J gene is TRBJ1-2, the V gene TRBV5-1, with 7 positions matching TRBD1. Germline lookup yields CDR1 SGHRS and CDR2 YFSETQ. There are 15 residues in the CDR3. The J segment lost 6 bases and the V segment lost 4 bases, leaving 12 bases of the junction unmatched. CDR3 nucleotides: TGCGCCAGCAGCGAGACTCAACAGGGGCCGAATGGCTACACCTTC. Its translation is CASSETQQGPNGYTF.

The chain joins TRBV2 to TRBJ1-2; no reliable D call. CDR1 SNHLY and CDR2 FYNNEI come from the germline V gene. The CDR3 sequence is 13 residues long. Trimming took 1 base from V and 5 from J, leaving 8 bases between them. This CDR3 reads CASSEVRAYGYTF. CDR3 sequence (DNA): TGTGCCAGCAGTGAAGTGAGAGCGTATGGCTACACCTTC.

This clone came up a few times. The rearrangement uses TRBV2 and TRBJ1-5, with D possibly matching TRBD1 (5 bases). Trimming took 7 bases from V and 6 from J, leaving 16 bases between them. The CDR3 covers 14 residues. From germline, CDR1 is SNHLY and CDR2 FYNNEI. The CDR3 loop reads CASTVDSPTQPQHF. DNA of the CDR3: TGTGCCAGCACAGTAGACAGTCCTACTCAGCCCCAGCATTTT.

The chain has TRBV9 and TRBJ1-5, with 7 bases matching TRBD1. The CDR3 totals 15 residues. Germline CDR1 is SGDLS and CDR2 is YYNGEE. Unmatched junction bases numbered 3, after V lost 0 bases and J lost 3 bases. CDR3 protein: CASSVAGGNNQPQHF. The CDR3 coding sequence is TGTGCCAGCAGCGTAGCAGGGGGGAACAATCAGCCCCAGCATTTT.